This T cell receptor (beta chain) was sequenced for a study of blood T cells in healthy people across ages. Study-wide findings and caveats: Per million T cells, TCR beta diversity dropped about linearly as age rose.

Concerning this clonotype itself: Its antigen is not identified.

V lost 8 bases to trimming and J lost 3 bases, with 17 bases between them. The CDR3 consists of 14 residues. The V gene's germline CDR1 is SQVTM and CDR2 ANQGSEA. PBMCs, at least 7 million per sample, were isolated. Next came a second PCR, run for about 7 to 12 cycles, which used a sample-barcoded 5' primer along with a J-beta primer mix. One entry per CDR3 protein results from TCRdb running MiXCR on the 5' RACE reads. The sample records hundreds of thousands of distinct CDR3 sequences, more than 40% being singletons. This sequence was found in a man aged 60 to 75 in good health. The V and J genes are TRBV29-1 and TRBJ2-1; D gene uncertain. Sample: blood. CDR3 loop: CSTKPHGDYNEQFF. For the CDR3, the DNA is TGCAGCACCAAACCTCATGGGGACTACAATGAGCAGTTCTTC.